Given below is one T cell receptor beta chain in context. Its specificity is unknown. This sample is drawn from a study of beta chain features in type 1 diabetes. The authors reverse transcribed all of the isolated RNA, so sequencing captured expressed TCRB transcripts. Measured with immunoSEQ multiplex PCR; TCRdb has only the in-frame clones, and not every one. The sample lists some 300,000 clones, 8% occurring once. V lost 3 bases and J 7 bases, leaving 9 bases between the germline ends. The CDR3 contains 13 residues. CDR1 KGHSH and CDR2 LQKENI come from the germline V gene. Study results and limitations: Whether TCRB rearrangement is influenced by HLA type was left unresolved in this analysis. Across all four CD4+ subsets, people with type 1 diabetes showed modestly shorter TCRB CDR3s. Relative to healthy donors, patients appeared to have naive, central memory and Treg TCRB repertoires that were more similar.

CD4+ naive, central memory, regulatory and stem cell-like memory subsets were isolated by sorting on CD45RO/CCR7/CD25/CD127/CD95/CD27. This chain uses TRBV18 with TRBJ1-4, with D tentatively TRBD1 (6 bases). The TCR was taken from a young woman in good health. The specimen was central memory CD4+ T cells from blood. The CDR3 loop reads CASSPDRREKLFF. In DNA, the CDR3 is TGTGCCAGCTCACCGGACAGACGTGAAAAACTGTTTTTT.